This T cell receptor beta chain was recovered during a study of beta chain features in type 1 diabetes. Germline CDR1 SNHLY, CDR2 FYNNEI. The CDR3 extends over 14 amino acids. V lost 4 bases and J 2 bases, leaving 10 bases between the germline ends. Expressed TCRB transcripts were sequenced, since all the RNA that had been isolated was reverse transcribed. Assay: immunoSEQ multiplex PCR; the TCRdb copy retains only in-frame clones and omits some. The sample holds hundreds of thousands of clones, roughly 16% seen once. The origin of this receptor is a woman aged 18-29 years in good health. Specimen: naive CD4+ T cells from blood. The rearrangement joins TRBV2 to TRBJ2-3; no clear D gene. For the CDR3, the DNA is TGTGCCAGCAGTGTGGACGGGTACACAGATACGCAGTATTTT. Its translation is CASSVDGYTDTQYF.